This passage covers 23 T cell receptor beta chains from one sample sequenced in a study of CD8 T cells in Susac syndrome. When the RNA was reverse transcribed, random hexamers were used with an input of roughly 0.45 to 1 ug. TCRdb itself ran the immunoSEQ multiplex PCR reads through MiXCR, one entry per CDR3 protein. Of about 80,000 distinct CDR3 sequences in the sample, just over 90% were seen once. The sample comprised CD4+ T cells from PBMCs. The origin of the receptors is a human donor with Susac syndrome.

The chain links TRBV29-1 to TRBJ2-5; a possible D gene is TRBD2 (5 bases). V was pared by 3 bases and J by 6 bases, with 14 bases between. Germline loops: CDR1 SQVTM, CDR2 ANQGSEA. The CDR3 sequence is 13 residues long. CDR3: CSVEYGSVKTQYF. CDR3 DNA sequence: TGCAGCGTTGAGTATGGGAGCGTAAAGACCCAGTACTTC.

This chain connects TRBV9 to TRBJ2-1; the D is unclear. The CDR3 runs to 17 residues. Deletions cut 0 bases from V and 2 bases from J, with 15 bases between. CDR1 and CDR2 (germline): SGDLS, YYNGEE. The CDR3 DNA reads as TGTGCCAGCAGCGTAGTCTCGGCGAGGACGACCTACAATGAGCAGTTCTTC. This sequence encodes CASSVVSARTTYNEQFF.

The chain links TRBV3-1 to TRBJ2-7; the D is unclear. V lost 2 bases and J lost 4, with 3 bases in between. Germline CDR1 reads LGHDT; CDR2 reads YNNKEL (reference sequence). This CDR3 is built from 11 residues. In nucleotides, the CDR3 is TGTGCCAGCAGCCAATTATACGAGCAGTACTTC. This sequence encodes CASSQLYEQYF.

As DNA, the CDR3 is TGTGCCAGCAGCTCCCTCCTGGGTAGTGGGGAGACCCAGTACTTC. Its translation is CASSSLLGSGETQYF. V usage is TRBV7-9 and J usage is TRBJ2-5; D unclear. Trimming removed 4 bases from V and 5 bases from J, with 17 bases in between. CDR1 is SEHNR, CDR2 FQNEAQ, per germline (reference sequence). This CDR3 contains 15 residues.

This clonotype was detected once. The CDR3 is CASSHYSTDTQYF. The CDR3 region has the DNA TGTGCCAGCAGCCACTATAGCACAGATACGCAGTATTTT. The V call is TRBV3-1, the J call TRBJ2-3; no reliable D call. This CDR3 spans 13 amino acids. The germline gives CDR1 LGHDT, CDR2 YNNKEL (reference sequence). Trimming stripped 3 bases from V and 0 bases from J, with 4 bases between.

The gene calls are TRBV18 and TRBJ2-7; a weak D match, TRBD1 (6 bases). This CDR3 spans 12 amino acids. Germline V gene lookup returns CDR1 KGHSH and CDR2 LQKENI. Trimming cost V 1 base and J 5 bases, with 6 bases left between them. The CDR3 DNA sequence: TGTGCCAGCTCACCACGGACAGACGAGCAGTACTTC. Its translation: CASSPRTDEQYF.

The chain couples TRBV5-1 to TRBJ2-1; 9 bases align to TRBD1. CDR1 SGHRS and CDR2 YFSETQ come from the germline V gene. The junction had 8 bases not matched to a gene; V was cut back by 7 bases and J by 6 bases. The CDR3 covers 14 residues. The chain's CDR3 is CASYETGGVNEQFF. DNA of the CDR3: TGCGCCAGCTATGAGACAGGGGGTGTCAATGAGCAGTTCTTC.

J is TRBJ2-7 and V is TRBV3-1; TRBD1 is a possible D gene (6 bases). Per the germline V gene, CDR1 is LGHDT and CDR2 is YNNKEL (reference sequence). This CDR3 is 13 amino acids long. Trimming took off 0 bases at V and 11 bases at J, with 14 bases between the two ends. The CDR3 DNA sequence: TGTGCCAGCAGCCAAGATCAGGGGACATGGAAGTACTTC. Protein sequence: CASSQDQGTWKYF.

This CDR3 is CASSLTRTGGYGYTF. The CDR3, as DNA: TGTGCCAGCAGCCTCACCCGGACAGGGGGCTATGGCTACACCTTC. V is TRBV5-4 and J is TRBJ1-2, with 10 bases lining up with TRBD1. CDR1 and CDR2 from the germline V gene are SGHNT and YYREEE (reference sequence). The CDR3 loop spans 15 amino acids. Losses at the gene ends were 4 bases for V and 4 bases for J; bases not matched to a gene: 7.

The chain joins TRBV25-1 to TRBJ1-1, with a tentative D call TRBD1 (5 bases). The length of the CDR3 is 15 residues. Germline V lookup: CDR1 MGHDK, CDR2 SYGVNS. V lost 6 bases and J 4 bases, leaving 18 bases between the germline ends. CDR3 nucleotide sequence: TGTGCCAGCAGGGCCACAGGATTTTTGGGCACTGAAGCTTTCTTT. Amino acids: CASRATGFLGTEAFF.

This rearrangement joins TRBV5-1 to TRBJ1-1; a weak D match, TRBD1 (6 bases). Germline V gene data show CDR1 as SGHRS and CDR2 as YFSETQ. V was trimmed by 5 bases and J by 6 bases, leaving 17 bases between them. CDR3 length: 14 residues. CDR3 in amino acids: CASRRQVGPPEAFF. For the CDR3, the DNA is TGCGCCAGCAGACGACAGGTCGGGCCTCCTGAAGCTTTCTTT.

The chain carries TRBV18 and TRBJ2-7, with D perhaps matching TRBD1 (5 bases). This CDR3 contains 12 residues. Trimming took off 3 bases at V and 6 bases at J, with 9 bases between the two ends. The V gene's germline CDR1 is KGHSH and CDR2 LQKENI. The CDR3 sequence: CASSPTQVEQYF. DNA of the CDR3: TGTGCCAGCTCACCTACACAGGTCGAGCAGTACTTC.

As DNA, the CDR3 is TGTGCCAGCAGTCCTCGGGATAGGGATCAGTGGGTATCGAACACCGGGGAGCTGTTTTTT. Encoded protein: CASSPRDRDQWVSNTGELFF. The V and J genes are TRBV25-1 and TRBJ2-2; D is possibly TRBD2 (5 bases). Germline V CDR1 and CDR2: MGHDK, SYGVNS. V gave up 5 bases and J gave up 0 bases, with 25 bases separating them. This CDR3 has 20 amino acids.

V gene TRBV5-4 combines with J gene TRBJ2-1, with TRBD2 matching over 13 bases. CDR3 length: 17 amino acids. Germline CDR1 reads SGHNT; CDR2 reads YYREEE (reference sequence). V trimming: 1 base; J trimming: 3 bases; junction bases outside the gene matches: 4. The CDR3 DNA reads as TGTGCCAGCAGCTTGCTGGGACTAGCGGGGATCTACAATGAGCAGTTCTTC. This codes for CASSLLGLAGIYNEQFF.

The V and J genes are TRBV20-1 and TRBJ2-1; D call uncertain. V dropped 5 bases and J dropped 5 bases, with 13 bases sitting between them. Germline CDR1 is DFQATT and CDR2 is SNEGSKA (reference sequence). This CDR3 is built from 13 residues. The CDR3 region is CSAPKDRNNEQFF. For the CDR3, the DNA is TGCAGTGCTCCTAAAGACCGAAACAATGAGCAGTTCTTC.

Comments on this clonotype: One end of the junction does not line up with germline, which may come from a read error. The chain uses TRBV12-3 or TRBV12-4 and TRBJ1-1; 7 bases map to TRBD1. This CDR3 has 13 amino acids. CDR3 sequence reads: CASSGGQNTEAFF. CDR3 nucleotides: TGTGCCAGCAGCGGGGGACAGAACACTGAAGCCTTCTTT.

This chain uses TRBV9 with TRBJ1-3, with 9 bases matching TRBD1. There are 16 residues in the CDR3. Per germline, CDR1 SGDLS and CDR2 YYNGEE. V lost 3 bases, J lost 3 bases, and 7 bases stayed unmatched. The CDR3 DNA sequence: TGTGCCAGCAGCGCTACCGGGACAGGGTTTGGAAACACCATATATTTT. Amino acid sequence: CASSATGTGFGNTIYF.

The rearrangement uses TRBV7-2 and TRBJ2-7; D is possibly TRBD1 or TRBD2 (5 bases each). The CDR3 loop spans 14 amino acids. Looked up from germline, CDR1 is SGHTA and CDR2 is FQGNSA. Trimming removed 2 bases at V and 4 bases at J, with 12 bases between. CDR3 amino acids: CASSLLPGPYEQYF. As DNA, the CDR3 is TGTGCCAGCAGCTTACTTCCGGGACCATACGAGCAGTACTTC.

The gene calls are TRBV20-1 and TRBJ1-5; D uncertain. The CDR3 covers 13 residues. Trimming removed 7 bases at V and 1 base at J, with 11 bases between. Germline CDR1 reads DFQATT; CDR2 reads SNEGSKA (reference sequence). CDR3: CSGTGGSNQPQHF. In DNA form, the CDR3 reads TGCAGTGGCACGGGAGGGAGCAATCAGCCCCAGCATTTT.

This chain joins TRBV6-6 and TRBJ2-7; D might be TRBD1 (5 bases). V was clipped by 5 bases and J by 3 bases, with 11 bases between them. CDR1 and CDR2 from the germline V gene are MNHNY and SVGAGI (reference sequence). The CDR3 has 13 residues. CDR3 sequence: CASSSRQYYEQYF. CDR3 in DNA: TGTGCCAGCAGTAGCAGACAGTACTACGAGCAGTACTTC.

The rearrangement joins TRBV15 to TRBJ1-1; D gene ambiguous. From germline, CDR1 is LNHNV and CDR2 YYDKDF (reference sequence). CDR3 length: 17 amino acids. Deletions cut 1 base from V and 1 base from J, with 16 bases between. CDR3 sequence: CATSRVRSLTGNTEAFF. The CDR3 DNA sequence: TGTGCCACCAGCAGAGTGCGGAGTCTTACTGGGAACACTGAAGCTTTCTTT.

The CDR3 region is CASSSVFGGETQYF. The CDR3 DNA sequence: TGTGCCAGCAGCTCCGTCTTTGGGGGAGAGACCCAGTACTTC. The J gene is TRBJ2-5, the V gene TRBV7-2; D is perhaps TRBD1 or TRBD2 (5 bases each). The V end was cut by 4 bases, the J end by 4 bases, with 13 bases between. This CDR3 has 14 residues. Germline V gives CDR1 SGHTA, CDR2 FQGNSA.

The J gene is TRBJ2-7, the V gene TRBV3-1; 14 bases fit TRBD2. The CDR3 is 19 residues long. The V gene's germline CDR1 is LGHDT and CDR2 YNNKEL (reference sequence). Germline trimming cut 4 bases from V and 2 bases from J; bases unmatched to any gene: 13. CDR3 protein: CASSRFLTSGRAVPYEQYF. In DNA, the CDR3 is TGTGCCAGCAGCCGATTCTTGACTAGCGGGAGGGCCGTCCCCTACGAGCAGTACTTC.